A selection of T cell receptor beta chains follows, all from one sample in a study of blood T cells in healthy people across ages. TCRdb fed the 5' RACE reads into MiXCR, producing one record per CDR3 protein. The data hold around 970,000 distinct CDR3 sequences, with 45% to 60% observed a single time. Sequencing was done on a sample of blood. These TCRs come from an older woman in good health. Both conserved end residues are part of each CDR3. The D gene is left open where the match is weak. The size entry is marked missing in some rows and otherwise reads once, few, many or a size class.

d_gene,j_gene,v_gene,abundance,CDR3aa,CDR3nt
TRBD2,TRBJ2-1,TRBV4-3,-,CASSQDHASGRVNEQFF,TGCGCCAGCAGCCAAGATCACGCTAGCGGGAGGGTTAATGAGCAGTTCTTC
-,TRBJ2-7,TRBV19,-,CASSPPGTRADEQYF,TGTGCCAGTAGCCCCCCCGGGACGAGGGCCGACGAGCAGTACTTC
-,TRBJ1-1,TRBV15,many,CATSTSRALNTEAFF,TGTGCCACCAGCACTTCCAGGGCCCTAAACACTGAAGCTTTCTTT
-,TRBJ2-5,TRBV12-3/TRBV12-4,-,CASSLGTENEQYF,TGTGCCAGCAGTTTAGGGACGGAGAATGAGCAGTACTTC
TRBD2,TRBJ2-7,TRBV5-1,-,CASSLASGGEQYF,TGCGCCAGCAGCTTGGCTTCGGGGGGCGAGCAGTACTTC
TRBD2,TRBJ2-7,TRBV28,-,CASSFLSGPVGTSGIHEQYF,TGTGCCAGCAGTTTCTTATCGGGCCCCGTGGGGACTAGCGGCATCCACGAGCAGTACTTC
TRBD1,TRBJ2-5,TRBV15,few,CATSRRPGQGVKETQYF,TGTGCCACCAGCAGACGACCGGGACAGGGGGTAAAAGAGACCCAGTACTTC
-,TRBJ1-1,TRBV4-1,-,CASSQDSRTWNTEAFF,TGCGCCAGCAGCCAAGATTCCCGGACGTGGAACACTGAAGCTTTCTTT
-,TRBJ2-7,TRBV4-1,-,CASSQGRGMGRKDSYEQYF,TGCGCCAGCAGCCAAGGTAGGGGGATGGGTAGGAAAGACTCCTACGAGCAGTACTTC
-,TRBJ2-7,TRBV6-2/TRBV6-3,-,CASSLNDFYEQYF,TGTGCCAGCAGCTTAAACGACTTCTACGAGCAGTACTTC
-,TRBJ1-5,TRBV5-1,-,CASSLDRENQPQHF,TGCGCCAGCAGCTTGGACAGGGAAAATCAGCCCCAGCATTTT
TRBD1,TRBJ2-3,TRBV11-1,-,CASGRQGSDTDTQYF,TGTGCCAGCGGAAGACAGGGGAGTGATACAGATACGCAGTATTTT
-,TRBJ2-5,TRBV4-2,-,CASGQGDGGLRETQYF,TGTGCCAGCGGCCAAGGAGATGGAGGACTGAGGGAGACCCAGTACTTC
-,TRBJ1-2,TRBV12-5,few,CASGLWQGYGYTF,TGTGCTAGTGGTTTGTGGCAGGGCTATGGCTACACCTTC
TRBD2,TRBJ2-5,TRBV28,-,CASSMTSGQETQYF,TGTGCCAGCAGCATGACTAGCGGACAAGAGACCCAGTACTTC
-,TRBJ2-5,TRBV7-2,-,CASSLATGFPQETRYF,TGTGCCAGCAGCTTAGCGACGGGTTTCCCCCAAGAGACCCGGTACTTC
TRBD2,TRBJ2-3,TRBV5-1,-,CASSFSGSGDTRYF,TGCGCCAGCAGCTTTAGCGGGAGCGGGGATACGCGGTATTTT
-,TRBJ2-7,TRBV7-9,few,CASNRADFYEQYF,TGTGCCAGTAATAGGGCGGATTTCTACGAGCAGTACTTC
-,TRBJ2-7,TRBV21-1,-,CASSKDRAYEQYF,TGTGCCAGCAGCAAGGACAGGGCCTACGAGCAGTACTTC
TRBD1,TRBJ2-7,TRBV4-1,-,CASSQDPDRSYEQYF,TGCGCCAGCAGCCAAGATCCGGACAGGTCCTACGAGCAGTACTTC
TRBD1,TRBJ1-2,TRBV27,-,CASSYHHRGNYGYTF,TGTGCCAGCAGCTACCACCACAGGGGGAACTATGGCTACACCTTC
-,TRBJ2-1,TRBV29-1,-,CSVVGGEQFF,TGCAGCGTTGTAGGAGGTGAGCAGTTCTTC
-,TRBJ2-7,TRBV11-2,once,CASSLDGADYEQYF,TGTGCCAGCAGCTTAGATGGCGCAGACTACGAGCAGTACTTC
TRBD2,TRBJ2-7,TRBV6-2/TRBV6-3,-,CASSLLAVSYEQYF,TGTGCCAGCAGCCTACTAGCGGTGTCCTACGAGCAGTACTTC
-,TRBJ1-1,TRBV12-3/TRBV12-4,-,CASSLAPGRTEAFF,TGTGCCAGCAGTTTAGCTCCGGGGCGGACTGAAGCTTTCTTT
-,TRBJ1-6,TRBV5-1,few,CASSLGQLNNSPLHF,TGCGCCAGCAGCTTGGGACAGCTGAATAATTCACCCCTCCACTTT
-,TRBJ2-3,TRBV6-1,-,CASSSGTAKDTQYF,TGTGCCAGCAGTTCCGGGACTGCGAAGGATACGCAGTATTTT
-,TRBJ1-2,TRBV12-3/TRBV12-4,-,CASLATGGYGYTF,TGTGCCAGCCTAGCTACAGGTGGCTATGGCTACACCTTC
-,TRBJ2-2,TRBV13,few,CASSLGFTGELFF,TGTGCCAGCAGCTTAGGATTCACCGGGGAGCTGTTTTTT
-,TRBJ2-1,TRBV4-3,-,CASSQALALGSDEQFF,TGCGCCAGCAGCCAAGCGCTAGCTCTGGGGTCGGATGAGCAGTTCTTC
-,TRBJ2-1,TRBV21-1,-,CASSKGRHEQFF,TGTGCCAGCAGCAAGGGAAGGCATGAGCAGTTCTTC
TRBD2,TRBJ2-7,TRBV6-6,-,CASTPGGSGTYEQYF,TGTGCCAGCACCCCGGGGGGTAGCGGAACCTACGAGCAGTACTTC
-,TRBJ2-7,TRBV7-2,few,CASSLEPPRGQYF,TGTGCCAGCAGCTTAGAACCCCCGCGGGGGCAGTACTTC
-,TRBJ1-2,TRBV13,-,CASSFGHLDYGYTF,TGTGCCAGCAGCTTCGGACACCTAGACTATGGCTACACCTTC
TRBD2,TRBJ2-5,TRBV28,few,CASSQLGTSGETQYF,TGTGCCAGCAGCCAACTTGGGACTAGCGGGGAGACCCAGTACTTC
TRBD2,TRBJ2-1,TRBV12-3/TRBV12-4,-,CASSLSSGRAWNEQFF,TGTGCCAGCAGTTTGTCGAGCGGGAGGGCCTGGAATGAGCAGTTCTTC
TRBD2,TRBJ2-1,TRBV20-1,-,CSARDRSGRGTYNEQFF,TGCAGTGCTAGAGATAGGAGCGGGAGGGGCACATACAATGAGCAGTTCTTC
-,TRBJ2-7,TRBV20-1,-,CSAILPSHPGEQYF,TGCAGTGCTATCCTCCCTAGTCACCCTGGGGAGCAGTACTTC
-,TRBJ2-7,TRBV27,-,CAGSLAVRAYEQYF,TGTGCCGGCAGTTTAGCAGTTCGGGCATACGAGCAGTACTTC
TRBD1,TRBJ2-5,TRBV20-1,-,CSARDLQGRETQYF,TGCAGTGCTAGAGACCTACAGGGGAGAGAGACCCAGTACTTC
-,TRBJ2-7,TRBV7-6,few,CASSLVDYPGVSYEQYF,TGTGCCAGCAGCTTAGTGGACTACCCGGGAGTATCGTACGAGCAGTACTTC
TRBD2,TRBJ2-7,TRBV12-3/TRBV12-4,once,CASTPSGLVGEQYF,TGTGCCAGCACACCCTCAGGACTAGTTGGCGAGCAGTACTTC
TRBD2,TRBJ2-1,TRBV6-2/TRBV6-3,-,CASSPHLAGGNEQFF,TGTGCCAGCTCCCCACACTTAGCGGGGGGCAATGAGCAGTTCTTC
TRBD2,TRBJ2-3,TRBV28,-,CTSSFVRGSGTDTQYF,TGTACCAGCAGTTTTGTTCGCGGGAGTGGAACAGATACGCAGTATTTT
-,TRBJ2-5,TRBV27,many,CASSTRDGEQETQYF,TGTGCCAGCAGTACCCGGGACGGAGAACAAGAGACCCAGTACTTC